The present T cell receptor beta chain was sequenced within a study of blood T cell repertoires in COVID-19 (TCRdb year 2020). Concerning the study at large: Samples covering the acute and convalescent phases of COVID-19 were provided by collaborators in the United States, Italy and Spain. The repertoires were released in a freely available public database meant as a resource for research on the immune response to SARS-CoV-2. Deeply sampled blood TCRbeta repertoires from subjects exposed to, actively infected with, or recovered from COVID-19 were included in the dataset. The material from the prospective study consisted of cDNA or gDNA derived from T cells, B-cell-depleted T cells, or PBMCs. Where available, HLA class I and class II types were taken from metadata supplied by the sample provider and were not determined by assay-based typing. Samples came from the ongoing ImmuneRACE study (first 160 participants) plus 1,254 subjects from 6 global collaborators. The sample metadata nearly always contained a de-identified subject ID, COVID-19 status, age in years and sex.

Trimming leaves V shorter by 8 bases and J shorter by 2 bases, with the junction holding 6 bases beyond the gene matches. The CDR3 starts with the cysteine, ends with the phenylalanine, and has 14 residues. Here the CDR3 DNA is all that survives: 42 bases in frame from base 1. CDR1 and CDR2 (LNHDA, SQIVND) derive from the germline V gene (reference sequence). Broader findings and caveats from the paper: The amount of clinical and demographic metadata varied by source and participant and was provided uncurated.

At one collaborating source in Seattle, patients were enrolled during active infection and were followed longitudinally through the course of disease. The collaborating institutions used their own protocols to collect whole blood in K2EDTA tubes. For TCRbeta analysis, collaborators shipped samples as frozen whole blood, isolated PBMCs, or DNA extracted from either of those sample types. Comments on this clone: Its antigen is still unknown. It has no much larger one-base neighbor in the sample; base qualities were not kept.

The immunoSEQ Assay, a bias-controlled multiplex PCR, was used to amplify TCRbeta CDR3 regions from genomic DNA. As for the original processing: Within the assay, amplification of reference gene primers was used to estimate how many nucleated cells each sample contained. Sequence reads were collapsed and filtered to measure the absolute abundance of every unique TCRbeta CDR3 rearrangement. For each sample, productive Simpson clonality was calculated as the square root of Simpson's diversity index over productive rearrangements. What TCRdb holds here is the immuneACCESS table cut down to in-frame rearrangements. Part of the clones is not present; checked against another copy, under half of the missing clones reflect an unresolved V gene, and the others are unexplained. The V and J calls and clone size were taken over from that table, and D and trimming were inferred from the DNA. Counted in this sample were about 480,000 clones; roughly 87% of them appeared once. About 1% of the sample is taken by the ten largest.

Sample: peripheral blood. The TCR sequence derives from a man younger than 35 with COVID-19, enrolled during active disease. Recombination linked TRBV19 to TRBJ2-3; the central 8 bases match TRBD1. This receptor has the CDR3 CASGRDRTTDTQYF. The DNA is as follows: TGTGCCAGTGGAAGGGACAGGACCACAGATACGCAGTATTTT. The CDR3 plus the reference TRBV19 and TRBJ2-3 genes for the other parts give the full variable domain: DGGITQSPKYLFRKEGQNVTLSCEQNLNHDAMYWYRQDPGQGLRLIYYSQIVNDFQKGDIAEGYSVSREKKESFPLTVTSAQKNPTAFYLCASGRDRTTDTQYFGPGTRLTVL.